The 29 T cell receptor beta chains listed next were all sequenced from one sample in a study of TIL therapy for anti-PD-1-resistant metastatic lung cancer. Sequencing used immunoSEQ v3. The assay was immunoSEQ multiplex PCR, and TCRdb's table has in-frame clones only and misses some. The sample shows fewer than 25,000 clones, more than 65% of them seen only once. As to time point: pre-treatment sample, taken before nivolumab and TIL therapy. The sequencing here drew on blood, taken at baseline. The source is a person aged 25 to 80 with non-small cell lung cancer.

The chain has TRBV5-1 and TRBJ2-1; TRBD2 matches 7 bases. The CDR3 spans 15 residues. Germline lookup yields CDR1 SGHRS and CDR2 YFSETQ. V lost 1 base, J lost 5 bases, and 6 bases stayed unmatched. This CDR3 reads CASSLSGISHNEQFF. Here the CDR3 DNA reads TGCGCCAGCAGCTTGAGCGGGATATCGCACAATGAGCAGTTCTTC.

This clone was recorded only once. This CDR3 is CASSQLLSGANVLTF. CDR3 coding DNA: TGTGCCAGCAGCCAGCTTCTCTCTGGGGCCAACGTCCTGACTTTC. This sequence joins TRBV7-3 and TRBJ2-6; D not resolved. This CDR3 has 15 amino acids. V was shortened by 5 bases and J by 0 bases, with 8 bases between the two germline ends. Looked up from germline, CDR1 is SGHTA and CDR2 is FQGTGA. The whole variable domain, filled in from reference TRBV7-3 and TRBJ2-6, reads GAGVSQTPSNKVTEKGKYVELRCDPISGHTALYWYRQSLGQGPEFLIYFQGTGAADDSGLPNDRFFAVRPEGSVSTLKIQRTERGDSAVYLCASSQLLSGANVLTFGAGSRLTVL.

The V and J genes are TRBV5-4 and TRBJ2-3; TRBD2 matches 13 bases. Losses at the gene ends were 3 bases for V and 9 bases for J; bases not matched to a gene: 1. The CDR3 runs 13 residues. The germline gives CDR1 SGHNT, CDR2 YYREEE (reference sequence). For the CDR3, the DNA is TGTGCCAGCAGCTCGACTAGCGGGAGGACGCAGTATTTT. Translated, it gives CASSSTSGRTQYF.

This chain connects TRBV5-5 to TRBJ2-5; TRBD1 matches 9 bases. J was trimmed by 5 bases and V by 3 bases; bases with no gene match: 5. The CDR3 has 14 amino acids. The germline V gene encodes CDR1 SGHKS and CDR2 YYEKEE (reference sequence). CDR3 sequence (DNA): TGTGCCAGCAGCTCCACAGGGGGCCGTGAGACCCAGTACTTC. Its protein is CASSSTGGRETQYF. The full variable domain, rest sourced from reference TRBV5-5 and TRBJ2-5, is DAGVTQSPTHLIKTRGQQVTLRCSPISGHKSVSWYQQVLGQGPQFIFQYYEKEERGRGNFPDRFSARQFPNYSSELNVNALLLGDSALYLCASSSTGGRETQYFGPGTRLLVL.

CDR3 nucleotide sequence: TGTGCATCAACCGAACGGGCCCACGAGCAGTACTTC. Its protein is CASTERAHEQYF. V gene TRBV2 combines with J gene TRBJ2-7; D is unresolved. Germline-derived CDR1 and CDR2 are SNHLY and FYNNEI. The CDR3 is 12 residues long.

The chain combines TRBV12-3 or TRBV12-4 with TRBJ1-2; D unresolved. The germline V and J ends were trimmed by 3 bases and 6 bases, with 11 bases remaining between them. The length of the CDR3 is 13 residues. The DNA of the CDR3 is TGTGCCAGCAGTTTTGGCGGGAACAATGGCTACACCTTC. Translated, it gives CASSFGGNNGYTF.

For this clone: At the DNA level, this CDR3 is encoded by other sequences in the same sample as well. The chain employs TRBV12-3 or TRBV12-4 and TRBJ1-2; no clear D. The germline V and J ends were trimmed by 1 base and 5 bases, with 5 bases remaining between them. This CDR3 has 12 residues. DNA of the CDR3: TGTGCCAGCAGTTTAGAAGGGTATGGCTACACCTTC. Its translation is CASSLEGYGYTF.

V and J are TRBV3-1 (or the pseudogene TRBV3-2) and TRBJ2-6; D remains unclear. The CDR3 runs 14 residues. V lost 0 bases to trimming and J lost 6 bases, with 6 bases between them. CDR1 is LGHDT and CDR2 is YNNKEL in the germline V gene (reference sequence). The DNA for the CDR3 is TGTGCCAGCAGCCAAGATGCCGCGGCCAACGTCCTGACTTTC. Protein sequence: CASSQDAAANVLTF.

This rearrangement joins TRBV7-6 to TRBJ2-1; 7 positions agree with TRBD1. The length of the CDR3 is 15 residues. The germline CDR1 and CDR2 sequences are SGHVS and FNYEAQ. Germline trimming cut 1 base from V and 3 bases from J; bases unmatched to any gene: 3. The CDR3 DNA reads TGTGCCAGCAGCTTAGGACAGGGTTTCTACAATGAGCAGTTCTTC. It yields the protein CASSLGQGFYNEQFF.

The chain is built from TRBV5-6 and TRBJ1-6; D is unclear. Trimming took off 2 bases at V and 7 bases at J, with 7 bases between the two ends. The germline V gene encodes CDR1 SGHDT and CDR2 YYEEEE. This CDR3 contains 13 residues. The CDR3 protein is CASSFPSNSPLHF. The CDR3 DNA follows: TGTGCCAGCAGCTTTCCGTCAAATTCACCCCTCCACTTT.

This clone was recorded a few times. The V call is TRBV12-5, the J call TRBJ1-5, with D maybe TRBD1 (6 bases). V lost 4 bases and J lost 6, with 13 bases in between. CDR3 length: 14 amino acids. Germline V gene sequence: CDR1 LGHNT, CDR2 FRNRAP. CDR3 loop: CASGSTGWGQPQHF. The DNA of the CDR3 is TGTGCTAGTGGTTCTACAGGGTGGGGTCAGCCCCAGCATTTT.

The rearrangement joins TRBV5-1 to TRBJ1-1, with TRBD1 matching over 9 bases. Germline CDR1 SGHRS, CDR2 YFSETQ. The length of the CDR3 is 15 residues. J lost 5 bases, V lost 4 bases, and 9 bases had no gene match. CDR3 DNA sequence: TGCGCCAGCAGCACGACAGGGGGTGGGAGTACTGAAGCTTTCTTT. This translates into CASSTTGGGSTEAFF.

This chain uses TRBV5-1 with TRBJ2-2; 8 nucleotides align to TRBD2. From germline, CDR1 is SGHRS and CDR2 YFSETQ. With V trimmed by 0 bases and J by 6 bases, 4 bases remained unmatched. There are 15 residues in the CDR3. The CDR3 sequence is CASSLVTGGAGELFF. CDR3 nucleotides: TGCGCCAGCAGCTTGGTTACGGGAGGGGCCGGGGAGCTGTTTTTT.

This clone was seen more than once but under ten times. The sample carries other DNA sequences with the same CDR3. The V gene is TRBV7-9, the J gene TRBJ2-1; 8 bases agree with TRBD2. This CDR3 has 16 amino acids. V dropped 3 bases and J dropped 0; count of bases not matched to a gene: 4. Looked up from germline, CDR1 is SEHNR and CDR2 is FQNEAQ (reference sequence). The CDR3: CASSLWLAGSYNEQFF. The DNA of the CDR3 is TGTGCCAGCAGCTTGTGGCTAGCGGGCTCCTACAATGAGCAGTTCTTC.

The V gene is TRBV7-2, the J gene TRBJ2-1, with D possibly matching TRBD2 (5 bases). Germline CDR1 and CDR2: SGHTA and FQGNSA. CDR3 size: 13 residues. V lost 2 bases to trimming and J lost 12 bases, with 14 bases between them. The CDR3 is CASSLLIGRGQFF. DNA of the CDR3: TGTGCCAGCAGCTTACTAATTGGCCGGGGGCAGTTCTTC. Complete variable domain (other parts from reference TRBV7-2 and TRBJ2-1): GAGVSQSPSNKVTEKGKDVELRCDPISGHTALYWYRQSLGQGLEFLIYFQGNSAPDKSGLPSDRFSAERTGGSVSTLTIQRTQQEDSAVYLCASSLLIGRGQFFGPGTRLTVL.

The chain couples TRBV13 to TRBJ2-1, with 11 positions matching TRBD2. The CDR3 covers 14 residues. Germline-derived CDR1 and CDR2 are PRHDT and FYEKMQ (reference sequence). Losses at the gene ends were 1 base for V and 7 bases for J; bases not matched to a gene: 0. DNA of the CDR3: TGTGCCAGCAGCTTAGTAGCGGGAGGGAATGAGCAGTTCTTC. Its translation: CASSLVAGGNEQFF.

The chain employs TRBV18 and TRBJ2-3, with a possible D match to TRBD2 (6 bases). Germline V gene data show CDR1 as KGHSH and CDR2 as LQKENI. There are 14 residues in the CDR3. Trimming took 3 bases from V and 5 from J, leaving 12 bases between them. The CDR3 region has the DNA TGTGCCAGCTCACCGGGCCGGGGAGGAGATACGCAGTATTTT. Residues: CASSPGRGGDTQYF.

CDR3 residues: CASSLVLGRRNTEAFF. CDR3 DNA sequence: TGTGCCAGCAGTTTAGTTCTAGGGCGGCGGAACACTGAAGCTTTCTTT. The chain couples TRBV6-6 to TRBJ1-1; D remains ambiguous. The V and J ends lost 4 bases and 1 base respectively, with 16 bases between them. The germline V gene has CDR1 MNHNY and CDR2 SVGAGI (reference sequence). The CDR3 spans 16 residues.

V and J are TRBV7-2 and TRBJ1-3, with no clear D. Looked up from germline, CDR1 is SGHTA and CDR2 is FQGNSA. The CDR3 is made up of 16 amino acids. Trimming took 1 base from V and 3 from J, leaving 13 bases between them. CDR3 protein: CASSLVRLEGGNTIYF. The CDR3 nucleotides are TGTGCCAGCAGCTTAGTGCGCCTCGAGGGTGGAAACACCATATATTTT.

V usage is TRBV7-9 and J usage is TRBJ2-1, with D perhaps matching TRBD2 (7 bases). Per the germline V gene, CDR1 is SEHNR and CDR2 is FQNEAQ (reference sequence). The CDR3 is made up of 15 amino acids. V lost 5 bases, J lost 8 bases, and 19 bases lay in between. CDR3 protein: CASSPGVGGRDEQFF. CDR3 DNA: TGTGCCAGCAGCCCCGGCGTAGGGGGGAGGGATGAGCAGTTCTTC. The full variable domain, completed using reference TRBV7-9 and TRBJ2-1, is DTGVSQNPRHKITKRGQNVTFRCDPISEHNRLYWYRQTLGQGPEFLTYFQNEAQLEKSRLLSDRFSAERPKGSFSTLEIQRTEQGDSAMYLCASSPGVGGRDEQFFGPGTRLTVL.

This chain joins TRBV7-6 and TRBJ2-5; 7 bases align to TRBD1. The length of the CDR3 is 14 residues. V was clipped by 5 bases and J by 0 bases; unmatched bases: 3. Per the germline V gene, CDR1 is SGHVS and CDR2 is FNYEAQ. In DNA form, the CDR3 reads TGTGCCAGCAGCCAGACAGGGAACCAAGAGACCCAGTACTTC. It specifies CASSQTGNQETQYF.

The V and J genes are TRBV3-1 (or the pseudogene TRBV3-2) and TRBJ2-7; D may be TRBD2 (6 bases). CDR3 size: 14 residues. Germline V gene sequence: CDR1 LGHDT, CDR2 YNNKEL (reference sequence). Trimming cost V 1 base and J 4 bases, with 11 bases left between them. The CDR3 loop reads CASSQGLGGYEQYF. CDR3 DNA: TGTGCCAGCAGCCAAGGCTTGGGGGGATACGAGCAGTACTTC.

The chain couples TRBV6-6 to TRBJ2-7; unclear D gene. CDR3 size: 12 residues. From germline, CDR1 is MNHNY and CDR2 SVGAGI (reference sequence). Trimming took off 2 bases at V and 5 bases at J, with 7 bases between the two ends. CDR3 in DNA: TGTGCCAGCAGTTACGAAGGAGACGAGCAGTACGTC. Amino acid sequence: CASSYEGDEQYV.

The chain combines TRBV6-2 or TRBV6-3 with TRBJ1-1, with D possibly being TRBD1 (5 bases). The germline CDR1 and CDR2 sequences are MNHEY and SVGEGT. CDR3 length: 14 residues. Trimming took 2 bases from V and 0 from J, leaving 7 bases between them. The chain's CDR3 is CASSYHRLNTEAFF. The CDR3 DNA follows: TGTGCCAGCAGTTACCACAGGTTGAACACTGAAGCTTTCTTT.

The chain joins TRBV7-9 to TRBJ1-1; D is undetermined. The germline V gene encodes CDR1 SEHNR and CDR2 FQNEAQ (reference sequence). The CDR3 runs 13 residues. Trimming stripped 4 bases from V and 0 bases from J, with 6 bases between. CDR3 bases: TGTGCCAGCAGCTCCAACATGAACACTGAAGCTTTCTTT. Translation: CASSSNMNTEAFF.

The table lists this clone with a count of one. The chain carries TRBV11-1 and TRBJ1-4; weak D call: TRBD1 (5 bases). Germline assignment: CDR1 SGHAT and CDR2 FQDESV (reference sequence). Trimming removed 3 bases from V and 8 bases from J, with 13 bases in between. The CDR3 has 14 residues. The CDR3 DNA reads TGTGCCAGCAGCTTGGGACGGACTTCAGAAAAACTGTTTTTT. This sequence encodes CASSLGRTSEKLFF.

The chain has TRBV6-1 and TRBJ1-4; 9 bases agree with TRBD1. V was pared by 2 bases and J by 14 bases, with 15 bases of the junction left unmatched. From germline, CDR1 is MNHNS and CDR2 SASEGT. The CDR3 has 16 residues. CDR3: CASSEIVGTGPRWLFF. The CDR3 nucleotides are TGTGCCAGCAGTGAAATAGTCGGGACAGGGCCGAGATGGCTGTTTTTT.

V is TRBV5-6 and J is TRBJ1-1; 7 bases match TRBD1. CDR3 length: 12 amino acids. J lost 8 bases, V lost 0 bases, and 1 base had no gene match. CDR1 and CDR2 (germline): SGHDT, YYEEEE. The CDR3, as DNA: TGTGCCAGCAGCTTGGTGGACAGGGAAGCTTTCTTT. Its protein product is CASSLVDREAFF.

This CDR3 is CASSQESGPSYGYTF. Here the CDR3 DNA reads TGTGCCAGCAGCCAAGAGAGCGGTCCCTCCTATGGCTACACCTTC. The chain has TRBV3-1 (or the pseudogene TRBV3-2) and TRBJ1-2; D uncertain. Germline CDR1 is LGHDT and CDR2 is YNNKEL (reference sequence). The CDR3 extends over 15 amino acids. The V end was cut by 0 bases, the J end by 4 bases, with 12 bases between.